This entry lists 9 T cell receptor beta chains sequenced from one sample in a study of blood T cell repertoires in acute mononucleosis (dated by TCRdb to 2019 to 2021). The time point label here, explained by the study, means: acute infectious mononucleosis, at clinical presentation within 2 weeks of symptom onset (visit 1). The library was produced with the immunoSEQ multiplex PCR assay. As stored in TCRdb, this immuneACCESS dataset retains in-frame rearrangements with V and J assigned. A fraction of the clones does not appear; measured against another copy, unresolved V genes explain less than half of the discrepancy, and the remainder lacks a known reason. Here the sample has 7,000 to 8,000 clones; less than 30% occur a single time. The biggest ten clones account for around 28% of the sample. The source was EBV YVL epitope tetramer+ CD8+ T cells sorted from PBMCs, collected during acute infectious mononucleosis. The cell subset or site label corresponds to: CD8 T cells binding a tetramer with EBV BRLF1 109-117 peptide (YVL-BR). The receptors here all came from a woman younger than 30 with infectious mononucleosis caused by EBV.

On this clone itself: An end of the junction differs from the germline gene, which may be a read error. The genes are TRBV4-1 and TRBJ2-7; the D is unclear. Germline lookup yields CDR1 MGHRA and CDR2 YSYEKL. The CDR3 extends over 13 amino acids. CDR3 in amino acids: CASSWTPSYEQYF. CDR3 nucleotides: TGTGCCAGCAGTTGGACCCCTTCGTACGAGCAGTACTTC.

Concerning this clone itself: The sample contains more than one DNA sequence encoding this CDR3. The chain recombines TRBV11-2 with TRBJ2-1; possible D gene TRBD2, 5 bases. Trimming took off 7 bases at V and 5 bases at J, with 12 bases between the two ends. This CDR3 region has 13 residues. Germline V gives CDR1 SGHAT, CDR2 FQNNGV. In DNA form, the CDR3 reads TGTGCCAGCAACTTGGACGGGGACAATGAGCAGTTCTTC. This sequence encodes CASNLDGDNEQFF.

With regard to this clone: This is likely an artifact of a read error, given a far larger clone one base away. Within the sample, other DNA sequences also encode this same CDR3. This sequence joins TRBV7-3 and TRBJ2-4, with TRBD1 as a possible D gene (6 bases). CDR1 and CDR2 (germline): SGHTA, FQGTGA. The CDR3 runs 14 residues. The CDR3 DNA reads TGTGCCAGCAGCTGGGCAGGGGCCAAAAACATCCAGTACTTC. Translated, it gives CASSWAGAKNIQYF.

A remark on this clone: Given a much more abundant clone one base away, this may be a read error. The gene calls are TRBV6-4 and TRBJ2-1; TRBD1 matches at 8 bases. In germline, CDR1 is MRHNA, CDR2 SNTAGT. The CDR3 sequence is 15 residues long. The V and J ends lost 6 bases and 6 bases, in that order; junction bases with no gene match: 10. CDR3 sequence: CASSPDPTGVNEQFF. The CDR3 coding sequence is TGTGCCAGCAGCCCCGACCCGACAGGGGTCAATGAGCAGTTCTTC.

As regards this clone: A far larger clone differs by one base, so this is likely a read error. V is TRBV6-1 and J is TRBJ1-1; D not resolved. The CDR3 covers 14 residues. CDR1 and CDR2 (germline): MNHNS, SASEGT. The CDR3 region has the DNA TGTGCCAGCAGTTCATCGGAGCCGAACACTGGAGCTTTCTTT. Its protein product is CASSSSEPNTGAFF.

This clone turned up a few times. One end of the junction varies from germline; a read error may be responsible. The chain has TRBV5-5 and TRBJ2-7, with D unclear. Germline V gene sequence: CDR1 SGHKS, CDR2 YYEKEE (reference sequence). The CDR3 is 14 amino acids. The CDR3 DNA reads TGCGCCAGCAGCCAAGGTCCTGCGTTGGGCGAGCAGTACTTC. It yields the protein CASSQGPALGEQYF. The whole variable domain, remainder taken from reference TRBV5-5 and TRBJ2-7, is DAGVTQSPTHLIKTRGQQVTLRCSPISGHKSVSWYQQVLGQGPQFIFQYYEKEERGRGNFPDRFSARQFPNYSSELNVNALLLGDSALYLCASSQGPALGEQYFGPGTRLTVT.

The genes are TRBV5-6 and TRBJ2-5; 7 nucleotides match TRBD1. This CDR3 comprises 15 residues. Germline values: CDR1 SGHDT, CDR2 YYEEEE. J gave up 5 bases and V 5 bases, and 12 bases lay outside the gene matches. As DNA, the CDR3 is TGTGCCAGCAGTTCATTGACAGGGTCTGGGGAGACCCAGTACTTC. Protein: CASSSLTGSGETQYF.

Of note for this clone: A read error is possible here, since a much larger clone lies one base away. This rearrangement joins TRBV6-1 to TRBJ2-1; TRBD2 matches at 14 bases. In germline, CDR1 is MNHNS, CDR2 SASEGT. This CDR3 is built from 15 residues. V lost 6 bases to trimming and J lost 9 bases; unmatched junction nucleotides: 7. CDR3 DNA: TGTGCCAGCAGGCCGACTAGCGGGGGGGGCATTGAGCAGTTCTTC. Encoded protein: CASRPTSGGGIEQFF.

Comments on this clone: A read error is the likely source, as a far larger clone sits one nucleotide away. The chain uses TRBV5-6 and TRBJ2-7; D is uncertain. With 7 bases removed from V and 3 bases from J, the gap between germline ends came to 11 bases. The CDR3 is 12 amino acids. Looked up from germline, CDR1 is SGHDT and CDR2 is YYEEEE. The CDR3 region has the DNA TGTGCCAGCTGCCCGGTCAACTACGAGCAGTACTTC. Protein sequence: CASCPVNYEQYF. Full variable domain (remainder filled in from reference TRBV5-6 and TRBJ2-7): DAGVTQSPTHLIKTRGQQVTLRCSPKSGHDTVSWYQQALGQGPQFIFQYYEEEERQRGNFPDRFSGHQFPNYSSELNVNALLLGDSALYLCASCPVNYEQYFGPGTRLTVT.